The clone carrying this T cell receptor beta chain was found a few times. Its matching antigen is unknown. At the DNA level, this CDR3 is encoded by other sequences in the same sample as well. Researchers ran the PCR with 60 Vbeta and 13 Jbeta primers. Generated by immunoSEQ multiplex PCR, the TCRdb table keeps only in-frame clones and is missing some. The top ten hold 5% to 5.5% of the sample, which has 130,000 or so clones, around 77% seen once. The sample belongs to a study of cytomegalovirus exposure and HLA in healthy donors. The overall study: The 110 million or so unique TCR beta sequences, from around 200 million T cells, were found by an earlier analysis.

The CDR3 runs 13 residues. Trimming removed 6 bases from V and 4 bases from J; junction bases left unmatched: 4. Germline loops: CDR1 MDHEN, CDR2 SYDVKM. Study findings and constraints: Later analysis associated a missense DCLRE1C variant with TCR beta V- and J-gene trimming.

The chain is built from TRBV28 and TRBJ1-2; 8 bases line up with TRBD1. Sequenced material: PBMCs. This clonotype originated in a man younger than 40 in good health and CMV-seronegative. This CDR3 reads CASSLDRVYGYTF. DNA of the CDR3: TGTGCCAGCAGCTTGGACAGGGTCTATGGCTACACCTTC.